This TCR beta chain emerged from a study of glioma-infiltrating T cells. Amplification of TCR alpha and beta CDR3 regions from RNA used iRepertoire nested multiplex PCR. Tissue mRNA or PBMC total RNA, about 85-400 ng, went into one-step reverse transcription and amplification. TCRdb recomputed calls from the multiplex PCR reads with MiXCR, one row per CDR3 protein. The data show about 140,000 distinct CDR3 sequences, about 39% seen once. Broader study findings: Only very few CDR3 sequences appeared in both tissue and blood. Tissue-blood divergence was below expectation in non-neoplastic patients, above in gliomas.

This clonotype came up a few times. The antigen remains unidentified. V lost 2 bases and J 0 bases, leaving 14 bases between the germline ends. The CDR3 runs 17 residues. CDR1 MNHNY and CDR2 SVGAGI come from the germline V gene (reference sequence). The TCR was taken from a human donor with low-grade glioma or glioblastoma, undergoing nonglioma brain surgery, or in good health (not recorded which). The chain is built from TRBV6-6 and TRBJ1-3, with D possibly TRBD1 on 6 matching bases. Source material: glioma tissue, nonneoplastic brain tissue, or PBMCs (not recorded which). DNA of the CDR3: TGTGCCAGCAGTTACGCCGGGACACCTAGCTCTGGAAACACCATATATTTT. This codes for CASSYAGTPSSGNTIYF.